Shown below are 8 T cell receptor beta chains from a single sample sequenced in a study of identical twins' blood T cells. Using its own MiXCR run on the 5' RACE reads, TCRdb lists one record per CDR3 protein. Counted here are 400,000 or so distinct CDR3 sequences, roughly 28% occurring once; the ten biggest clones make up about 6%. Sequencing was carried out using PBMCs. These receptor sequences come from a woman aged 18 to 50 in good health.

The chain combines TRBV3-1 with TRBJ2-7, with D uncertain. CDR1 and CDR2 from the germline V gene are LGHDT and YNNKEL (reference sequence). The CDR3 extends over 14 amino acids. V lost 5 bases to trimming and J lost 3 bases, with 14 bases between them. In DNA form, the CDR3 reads TGTGCCAGCAGCAACAGTATATCCGACTACGAGCAGTACTTC. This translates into CASSNSISDYEQYF.

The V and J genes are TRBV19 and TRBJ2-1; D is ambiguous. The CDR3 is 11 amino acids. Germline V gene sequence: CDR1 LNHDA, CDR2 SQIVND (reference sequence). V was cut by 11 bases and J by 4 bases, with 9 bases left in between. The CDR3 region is CASGVYNEQFF. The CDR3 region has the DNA TGTGCCTCAGGAGTATACAATGAGCAGTTCTTC. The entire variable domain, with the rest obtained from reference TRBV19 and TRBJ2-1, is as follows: DGGITQSPKYLFRKEGQNVTLSCEQNLNHDAMYWYRQDPGQGLRLIYYSQIVNDFQKGDIAEGYSVSREKKESFPLTVTSAQKNPTAFYLCASGVYNEQFFGPGTRLTVL.

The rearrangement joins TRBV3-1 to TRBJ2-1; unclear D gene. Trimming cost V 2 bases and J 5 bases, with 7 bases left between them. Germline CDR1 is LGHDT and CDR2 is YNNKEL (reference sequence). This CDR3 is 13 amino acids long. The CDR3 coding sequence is TGTGCCAGCAGCCAAAATACAAACAATGAGCAGTTCTTC. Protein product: CASSQNTNNEQFF.

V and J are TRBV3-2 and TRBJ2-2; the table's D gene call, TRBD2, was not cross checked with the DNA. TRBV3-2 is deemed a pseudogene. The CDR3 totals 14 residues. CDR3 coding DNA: TGTGCCAGCAGCCGGGGAGAGAGAACCGGGGAGCTGTTTTTT. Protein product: CASSRGERTGELFF.

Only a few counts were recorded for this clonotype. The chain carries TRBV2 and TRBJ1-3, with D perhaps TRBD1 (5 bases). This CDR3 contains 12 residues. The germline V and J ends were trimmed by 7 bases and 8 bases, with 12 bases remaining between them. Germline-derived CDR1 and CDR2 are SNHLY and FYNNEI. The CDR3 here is CASMRGGDTIYF. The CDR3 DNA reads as TGTGCCAGCATGCGCGGGGGAGACACCATATATTTT.

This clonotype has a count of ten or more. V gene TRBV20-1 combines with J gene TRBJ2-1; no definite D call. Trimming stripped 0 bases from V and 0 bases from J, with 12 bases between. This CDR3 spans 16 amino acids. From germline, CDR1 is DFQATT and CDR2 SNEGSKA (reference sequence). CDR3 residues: CSARDGASSSYNEQFF. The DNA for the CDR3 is TGCAGTGCTAGAGACGGAGCGTCGAGCTCCTACAATGAGCAGTTCTTC.

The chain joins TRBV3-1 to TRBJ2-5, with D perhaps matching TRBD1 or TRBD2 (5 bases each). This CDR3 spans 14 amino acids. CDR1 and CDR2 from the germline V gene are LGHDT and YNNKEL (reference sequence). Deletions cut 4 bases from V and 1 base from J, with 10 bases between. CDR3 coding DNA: TGTGCCAGCAGCCTTCGGGACCGCCAAGAGACCCAGTACTTC. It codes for CASSLRDRQETQYF.

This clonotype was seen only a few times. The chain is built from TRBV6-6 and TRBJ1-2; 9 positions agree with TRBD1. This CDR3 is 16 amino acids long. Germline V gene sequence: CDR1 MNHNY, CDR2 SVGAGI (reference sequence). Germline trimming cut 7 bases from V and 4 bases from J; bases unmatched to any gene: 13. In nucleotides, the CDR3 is TGTGCCAGCATCGCGGGGGGACAGGGATGGTCCTATGGCTACACCTTC. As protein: CASIAGGQGWSYGYTF.